Listed below are T cell receptor beta chains from one sample, sequenced in a study of Ad26.COV2.S vaccination and SARS-CoV-2 variants. TCRdb's table, derived via immunoSEQ multiplex PCR, lists solely in-frame clones and lacks some. The table records a few hundred thousand clones, 83% of them present only once. The sequenced sample was peripheral blood, obtained in a trial of Ad26.COV2.S vaccine versus placebo. The receptors come from a person aged 18-65 years who received the Ad26.COV2.S COVID-19 vaccine or a placebo. The CDR3 runs from the conserved cysteine through the conserved F or W. The D gene is left open where the match is weak. Not every row has a clone size; where given, it reads once, few, many or a size class.

TRBV14	TRBJ1-2	-	-	TGTGCCAGCAGCCGATTGACAGCACCCTATGGCTACACCTTC	CASSRLTAPYGYTF
TRBV7-9	TRBJ1-2	TRBD1	-	TGTGCCAGCAGCCCTCCGGGACAGAGATATGGCTACACCTTC	CASSPPGQRYGYTF
TRBV11-2	TRBJ1-3	-	few	TGTGCCAGCAGCTTGACAGTGGGGACTGGAAACACCATATATTTT	CASSLTVGTGNTIYF
TRBV4-1	TRBJ1-6	-	few	TGCGCCAGCAGCCTTTGGCAGGGCTCAAGGAGGAATTCACCCCTCCACTTT	CASSLWQGSRRNSPLHF
TRBV7-9	TRBJ1-1	-	-	TGTGCCAGCAGCTTAGCACGGTCGGGGAACACTGAAGCTTTCTTT	CASSLARSGNTEAFF
TRBV4-1	TRBJ2-7	TRBD2	-	TGCGCCAGCAGCCAAGCGCCGACATCAGCGGGAGGTGCCTACGAGCAGTACTTC	CASSQAPTSAGGAYEQYF
TRBV3-1/TRBV3-2	TRBJ2-7	-	-	TGTGCCAGCAGCCAGGGATACGGGACGCAGCCCTACGAGCAGTACTTC	CASSQGYGTQPYEQYF
TRBV2	TRBJ2-7	-	-	TGTGCCAGCAGTGAAGGGGTCTTCTCCTACGAGCAGTACTTC	CASSEGVFSYEQYF
TRBV6-2/TRBV6-3	TRBJ2-1	TRBD1	-	TGTGCCAGCAGTCGGACAGGGATGGGCAATGAGCAGTTCTTC	CASSRTGMGNEQFF
TRBV29-1	TRBJ2-1	-	-	TGCAGCGTTGCTAGAATAACAAACAATGAGCAGTTCTTC	CSVARITNNEQFF
TRBV18	TRBJ1-1	-	-	TGTGCCAGCTCACAGAGCGAGAACACTGAAGCTTTCTTT	CASSQSENTEAFF
TRBV7-2	TRBJ2-1	-	-	TGTGCCAGCACCCTGGCGTGGACCGCGGGGTACAATGAGCAGTTCTTC	CASTLAWTAGYNEQFF
TRBV30	TRBJ2-2	-	few	TGTGCCTGGAGTGTATGGGAGTTGGACACCGGGGAGCTGTTTTTT	CAWSVWELDTGELFF
TRBV6-2/TRBV6-3	TRBJ2-5	-	-	TGTGCCAGCAGCTCTGTACTGCCACCGGGGACCCAGTACTTC	CASSSVLPPGTQYF
TRBV19	TRBJ1-5	-	-	TGTGCCAGTAGTCGACAGCCTAATCAGCCCCAGCATTTT	CASSRQPNQPQHF
TRBV9	TRBJ2-3	-	-	TGTGCCAGCAGCATTGACTTCACAGATACGCAGTATTTT	CASSIDFTDTQYF
TRBV5-1	TRBJ2-5	TRBD2	-	TGCGCCAGCAGTTTAGCGGGGGCCCAAGAGACCCAGTACTTC	CASSLAGAQETQYF
TRBV7-9	TRBJ2-3	TRBD1	-	TGTGCCAGCAGGAGGGAGACAGGGGGCACAGATACGCAGTATTTT	CASRRETGGTDTQYF
TRBV7-2	TRBJ1-5	-	-	TGTGCCAGCAGCTTAGGCGGCTATAGCAATCAGCCCCAGCATTTT	CASSLGGYSNQPQHF
TRBV11-2	TRBJ2-3	-	-	TGTGCCAGCAGCGGAACGTTCACAGATACGCAGTATTTT	CASSGTFTDTQYF
TRBV11-2	TRBJ2-1	TRBD1	-	TGTGCCAGCAGCCCGGACAGGGGGGGCGATGAGCAGTTCTTC	CASSPDRGGDEQFF
TRBV6-2/TRBV6-3	TRBJ2-1	TRBD2	-	TGTGCCAGCAGTTACCTGACTAGCGGGAGGGCCGTCTCCTACAATGAGCAGTTCTTC	CASSYLTSGRAVSYNEQFF
TRBV7-9	TRBJ2-2	TRBD2	once	TGTGCCGGAAGGGCGGGAGTCTCTGGGGAGCTGTTTTTT	CAGRAGVSGELFF
TRBV6-6	TRBJ2-3	TRBD2	once	TGTGCCAGCAGTCGGGTTTGGACTAGAAGTGCTACAGATACGCAGTATTTT	CASSRVWTRSATDTQYF
TRBV6-5	TRBJ2-7	TRBD1	once	TGTGCCAGCAGTCCCACAGGGGTCGAGCAGTACTTC	CASSPTGVEQYF
TRBV25-1	TRBJ1-3	TRBD1	few	TGTGCCAGCAGTGAATGGGACAGTCGGGCATCTGGAAACACCATATATTTT	CASSEWDSRASGNTIYF
TRBV6-5	TRBJ2-3	TRBD1	-	TGTGCCAGCAGTCGGACAGGGACCTTCACAGATACGCAGTATTTT	CASSRTGTFTDTQYF
TRBV27	TRBJ2-1	-	-	TGTGCCAGCAGTTTTAGGGGTTCGTACAATGAGCAGTTCTTC	CASSFRGSYNEQFF
TRBV15	TRBJ2-3	-	-	TGTGCCACCAGCACGGGACCAGGGGATACGCAGTATTTT	CATSTGPGDTQYF
TRBV5-1	TRBJ1-1	-	-	TGCGCCAGCAGCGGGGTAGGGGGGAACACTGAAGCTTTCTTT	CASSGVGGNTEAFF
TRBV19	TRBJ2-3	TRBD2	-	TGTGCCAGTCGCCTCGGGGGGGCCGGCACAGATACGCAGTATTTT	CASRLGGAGTDTQYF
TRBV27	TRBJ2-1	-	-	TGTGCCAGCAGTTTATCGATATCCCGGGGGTTATACAATGAGCAGTTCTTC	CASSLSISRGLYNEQFF
TRBV6-2/TRBV6-3	TRBJ1-2	TRBD1	-	TGTGCCAGCAGTTCCAGGGGGCGCGATTATGGCTACACCTTC	CASSSRGRDYGYTF
TRBV7-9	TRBJ1-2	-	-	TGTGCCAGCAGCTTGAGACAGGCAGCTCCTCCTCTTCACTTC	CASSLRQAAPPLHF
TRBV24-1	TRBJ2-4	TRBD2	-	TGTGCCACCAGTGATGCGGGGGGCAAAAACATTCAGTACTTC	CATSDAGGKNIQYF
TRBV18	TRBJ2-7	TRBD1	-	TGTGCCAGCTCACCACGTCGGGACAGACCCTACGAGCAGTACTTC	CASSPRRDRPYEQYF
TRBV19	TRBJ2-7	TRBD2	once	TGTGCCAGTAGTATAAGCCTAGCGGGGACCTCATACGAGCAGTACTTC	CASSISLAGTSYEQYF
TRBV7-9	TRBJ1-5	TRBD1	-	TGTGCCAGCAGCAAGACAGGGGAGGCTCAGCCCCAGCATTTT	CASSKTGEAQPQHF
TRBV11-2	TRBJ1-5	TRBD1	-	TGTGCCAGCAGTCCCACGGGGGACAGGGTGAGGCAGCCCCAGCATTTT	CASSPTGDRVRQPQHF
TRBV14	TRBJ1-2	-	-	TGTGCCAGCAGCGTGAACAGCCTCTATGGCTACACCTTC	CASSVNSLYGYTF
TRBV4-1	TRBJ1-5	TRBD1	-	TGCGCCAGCAGCCTTGGGACAGGGGTGCAGCCCCAGCATTTT	CASSLGTGVQPQHF
TRBV9	TRBJ2-3	-	-	TGTGCCAGCAGCGTAGAGGGGGAGGGCCTCTCCGATACGCAGTATTTT	CASSVEGEGLSDTQYF
TRBV5-1	TRBJ2-3	-	-	TGCGCCAGCAGCTGGCGATCTAGCACAGATACGCAGTATTTT	CASSWRSSTDTQYF
TRBV3-1/TRBV3-2	TRBJ2-1	TRBD2	once	TGTGCCAGCAGCCCTTCGGGGCTAGCGGGCTACAATGAGCAGTTCTTC	CASSPSGLAGYNEQFF
TRBV6-2/TRBV6-3	TRBJ2-1	-	-	TGTGCCAGCAGTCTAATAAATGCGCAGTTCTTC	CASSLINAQFF
TRBV7-2	TRBJ2-5	TRBD1	-	TGTGCCAGCAGTGGGGGACAGGGCCTCCAAGAGACCCAGTACTTC	CASSGGQGLQETQYF
TRBV3-1/TRBV3-2	TRBJ2-7	TRBD1	-	TGTGCCAGCAGGACAGGGAACCACGAGCAGTACTTC	CASRTGNHEQYF